This T cell receptor beta chain was identified during a study of T-cell memory formation after mild COVID-19. Trimming took 8 bases from V and 1 from J, leaving 11 bases between them. Germline V gene data show CDR1 as SGHAT and CDR2 as FQNNGV. This CDR3 comprises 13 residues. TCRdb used MiXCR to reprocess the 5' RACE reads, holding one entry per CDR3 protein. The table lists roughly 300,000 distinct CDR3 sequences, around 8% of them singletons. This clonotype was counted only a few times. The sequencing input was PBMCs or a T cell subset sorted from them (not recorded which). The receptor was derived from a young man who had mild COVID-19 (a few samples of this study predate the infection). Cell type and time point are not known. The V and J genes are TRBV11-2 and TRBJ2-5; D unresolved. DNA of the CDR3: TGTGCCAGCTCTCCTTCGGTCCAAGAGACCCAGTACTTC. Protein sequence: CASSPSVQETQYF.